The clone carrying this T cell receptor (beta chain) was seen at least ten times. Unique molecular identifiers were incorporated into the prepared TCRbeta library. TCRdb independently ran MiXCR on the PCR reads; one entry per CDR3 protein. Here the sample spans about 240,000 distinct CDR3 sequences, more than 10% being singletons. These data are taken from a study of T-cell reconstitution after alpha-beta-depleted transplantation in children. J lost 4 bases, V lost 3 bases, and 7 bases had no gene match. The CDR3 consists of 16 residues. The germline V gene encodes CDR1 SGDLS and CDR2 YYNGEE. The chain combines TRBV9 with TRBJ2-2; 9 bases are a match to TRBD1. The sample in question was PBMCs from the stem cell graft donor, obtained from the stem cell graft. This sequence was found in a human donor who donated a stem cell graft to a child with acute lymphoblastic leukemia. CDR3 loop: CASSDRDRAATGELFF. CDR3 in DNA: TGTGCCAGCAGCGACCGGGACAGGGCGGCCACCGGGGAGCTGTTTTTT.